What follows are 16 T cell receptor beta chains derived from one specimen sequenced in a study of T cells in Graves' hyperthyroidism and ophthalmopathy. Amplification of TCR beta CDR3 regions used RNA as the template. The TCR CDR3 was amplified in a first-round RT-PCR using the HTBI primer set. TCRdb reprocessed the multiplex PCR reads via MiXCR and lists one record per CDR3 protein. This table holds around 600,000 distinct CDR3 sequences, about 14% found once. Sequencing was performed on blood. These receptors were collected from a woman in her forties or fifties with Graves' ophthalmopathy.

V usage is TRBV7-2 and J usage is TRBJ1-3; perhaps TRBD1 as D (6 bases). The ends were cut back, 6 bases at V and 4 bases at J, with 19 bases in the middle. The CDR3 is 16 amino acids. Germline V gives CDR1 SGHTA, CDR2 FQGNSA. CDR3 sequence (DNA): TGTGCCAGCAGAAATCTACGGGGGGCGCCCGGAAACACCATATATTTT. Its translation is CASRNLRGAPGNTIYF.

The chain carries TRBV28 and TRBJ2-1, with 10 positions matching TRBD1. With V trimmed by 4 bases and J by 14 bases, 23 bases remained unmatched. The germline gives CDR1 MDHEN, CDR2 SYDVKM. This CDR3 is 18 amino acids long. The CDR3 region has the DNA TGTGCCAGCAGTTCGACAGGGGGCGTGGACTATTCAAGTCAGCGGGAGTTCTTC. It encodes CASSSTGGVDYSSQREFF.

This clonotype was observed once. The V gene is TRBV10-3, the J gene TRBJ1-2, with D possibly matching TRBD1 (5 bases). V gave up 0 bases and J gave up 4 bases, with 12 bases separating them. Germline CDR1 is ENHRY and CDR2 is SYGVKD. The CDR3 covers 15 residues. The CDR3: CAISESPAGSYGYTF. The CDR3 DNA reads TGTGCCATCAGTGAGTCGCCTGCAGGGTCCTATGGCTACACCTTC.

This chain connects TRBV3-1 to TRBJ1-2, with 7 bases identical to TRBD1. The CDR3 is 16 amino acids. Germline CDR1 LGHDT, CDR2 YNNKEL (reference sequence). The J segment lost 7 bases and the V segment lost 4 bases, leaving 15 bases of the junction unmatched. The CDR3 protein is CASSPTIQGVISGYTF. The CDR3 region has the DNA TGTGCCAGCAGCCCCACAATCCAGGGGGTTATCTCTGGCTACACCTTC.

As to this clonotype: Mismatch with germline at one junction end may stem from a read error. The gene calls are TRBV5-1 and TRBJ2-1; unclear D gene. This CDR3 has 12 residues. The germline gives CDR1 SGHRS, CDR2 YFSETQ. CDR3 coding DNA: TGCGCAAGCAGCTACCAAAACAATGAGCAGTTCTTC. As protein: CASSYQNNEQFF.

This clonotype came up a few times. The V call is TRBV12-3 or TRBV12-4, the J call TRBJ2-4; TRBD2 might be the D (5 bases). Between the trimmed V and J ends, which lost 9 bases and 1 base, there was a span of 13 bases. The length of the CDR3 is 14 residues. The CDR3 is CASSGYRAKNIQYF. DNA of the CDR3: TGTGCCAGTTCGGGGTATCGGGCCAAAAACATTCAGTACTTC.

This sequence joins TRBV28 and TRBJ1-4; no firm D call. V lost 6 bases to trimming and J lost 6 bases, with 5 bases between them. In germline, CDR1 is MDHEN, CDR2 SYDVKM. This CDR3 spans 11 amino acids. The CDR3 spells CASRGDEKLFF. CDR3 bases: TGTGCCAGCAGAGGAGATGAAAAACTGTTTTTT.

This clonotype was observed a handful of times. The chain recombines TRBV5-6 with TRBJ1-5, with 7 positions matching TRBD1. J was trimmed by 5 bases and V by 2 bases; bases with no gene match: 16. The CDR3 totals 18 residues. CDR1 is SGHDT, CDR2 YYEEEE, per germline. As DNA, the CDR3 is TGTGCCAGCAGCTTCGGCAGGGGGGTCCTAGCTGCTCATCAGCCCCAGCATTTT. Protein: CASSFGRGVLAAHQPQHF. Using reference TRBV5-6 and TRBJ1-5 for the parts outside the CDR3, the full variable domain is DAGVTQSPTHLIKTRGQQVTLRCSPKSGHDTVSWYQQALGQGPQFIFQYYEEEERQRGNFPDRFSGHQFPNYSSELNVNALLLGDSALYLCASSFGRGVLAAHQPQHFGDGTRLSIL.

This clonotype was observed a few times. The chain joins TRBV19 to TRBJ1-1; TRBD1 is a possible D gene (6 bases). Germline CDR1 is LNHDA and CDR2 is SQIVND (reference sequence). Trimming removed 1 base at V and 6 bases at J, with 15 bases between. This CDR3 has 15 residues. The CDR3 region has the DNA TGTGCCAGTAGTATAGTGCAGGGGTTGGGCGCTGAAGCTTTCTTT. This codes for CASSIVQGLGAEAFF.

This clonotype was seen ten or more times. CDR3 nucleotide sequence: TGTGCCAGCAGCACCAAGCGGGAGGGGCAGTTCTTC. This encodes CASSTKREGQFF. The chain combines TRBV7-2 with TRBJ2-1, with 10 bases aligning to TRBD2. Germline V CDR1 and CDR2: SGHTA, FQGNSA. V shed 5 bases and J 12 bases; nucleotides not matched to a gene: 4. The CDR3 is made up of 12 amino acids.

The CDR3 sequence is CASSLSGVGTGELFF. DNA for the CDR3: TGCGCCAGCAGCTTATCGGGAGTAGGAACCGGGGAGCTGTTTTTT. This sequence joins TRBV5-1 and TRBJ2-2; a weak D match, TRBD2 (6 bases). There are 15 residues in the CDR3. V was clipped by 2 bases and J by 5 bases, with 13 bases between them. Germline V gene sequence: CDR1 SGHRS, CDR2 YFSETQ. Full variable domain (remainder filled in from reference TRBV5-1 and TRBJ2-2): KAGVTQTPRYLIKTRGQQVTLSCSPISGHRSVSWYQQTPGQGLQFLFEYFSETQRNKGNFPGRFSGRQFSNSRSEMNVSTLELGDSALYLCASSLSGVGTGELFFGEGSRLTVL.

This clonotype was seen a few times. This chain uses TRBV5-1 with TRBJ2-1; D possibly uses TRBD1 or TRBD2 (6 bases each). The CDR3 covers 16 residues. Germline assignment: CDR1 SGHRS and CDR2 YFSETQ. With 0 bases removed from V and 6 bases from J, the gap between germline ends came to 16 bases. The CDR3 here is CASSLVGGHRFNEQFF. The CDR3 DNA follows: TGCGCCAGCAGCTTGGTGGGGGGACACCGTTTCAATGAGCAGTTCTTC.

This clonotype has a count of ten or more. The chain combines TRBV2 with TRBJ2-6; possible D gene TRBD2, 5 bases. The germline V gene has CDR1 SNHLY and CDR2 FYNNEI. There are 15 residues in the CDR3. Trimming took 2 bases from V and 4 from J, leaving 9 bases between them. The CDR3: CASSESGPGANVLTF. CDR3 nucleotide sequence: TGTGCCAGCAGTGAAAGCGGACCCGGGGCCAACGTCCTGACTTTC.

This clonotype was counted at least ten times. The genes are TRBV9 and TRBJ2-1; TRBD1 aligns across 9 bases. The germline CDR1 and CDR2 sequences are SGDLS and YYNGEE. Trimming removed 2 bases from V and 4 bases from J; junction bases left unmatched: 4. This CDR3 contains 15 residues. The CDR3 nucleotides read TGTGCCAGCAGCGTTACAGGGGGCTCGTACAATGAGCAGTTCTTC. This gives the protein CASSVTGGSYNEQFF.

The sample holds many counts of this clonotype. At one end the junction does not follow the germline gene, possibly because of a read error. This chain joins TRBV5-1 and TRBJ1-4; D remains ambiguous. The V gene's germline CDR1 is SGHRS and CDR2 YFSETQ. The CDR3 has 13 residues. CDR3 nucleotide sequence: TGTGCCAGCAGTTTGGACGGTAATGAAAAACTGTTTTTT. Its translation is CASSLDGNEKLFF.

V is TRBV15 and J is TRBJ2-2; D is unresolved. The CDR3 consists of 17 residues. V shed 0 bases and J shed 5 bases, with 16 bases lying between them. Germline CDR1 LNHNV, CDR2 YYDKDF (reference sequence). CDR3 sequence reads: CATSRDSIGSGTGELFF. CDR3 coding DNA: TGTGCCACCAGCAGAGATAGTATAGGTAGTGGAACCGGGGAGCTGTTTTTT.